A single sample is the source of the 21 T cell receptor beta chains below, sequenced in a study of blood T cell repertoires in COVID-19. Measured with immunoSEQ multiplex PCR; TCRdb has only the in-frame clones, and not every one. The data contain tens of thousands of clones, approximately 85% of them singletons. Specimen: peripheral blood. The receptor source for this set is a human donor in a cohort sampled during active COVID-19.

This clone was counted between two and nine times. The chain joins TRBV19 to TRBJ1-2, with TRBD1 matching over 8 bases. V gave up 6 bases and J gave up 4 bases; unmatched junction bases: 13. In germline, CDR1 is LNHDA, CDR2 SQIVND (reference sequence). The CDR3 is 16 amino acids. The CDR3 DNA sequence: TGTGCCAGTAGCCGCGCAGGGGGCGAACTAGGCTATGGCTACACCTTC. This codes for CASSRAGGELGYGYTF.

This chain's CDR3 is CASLDSGGTYNEQFF. CDR3 DNA sequence: TGCGCCAGCCTTGATAGCGGGGGAACCTACAATGAGCAGTTCTTC. The V and J genes are TRBV10-1 and TRBJ2-1; 9 bases map to TRBD2. The CDR3 is 15 residues long. The V gene end was trimmed by 8 bases and the J gene end by 2 bases; junction bases not matched to a gene: 7. Germline values: CDR1 WNHNN, CDR2 SYGVQD (reference sequence).

The chain uses TRBV7-3 and TRBJ2-5; TRBD2 matches 8 bases. CDR1 and CDR2 from the germline V gene are SGHTA and FQGTGA. The CDR3 spans 15 residues. Trimming cost V 4 bases and J 4 bases; bases outside gene matches: 8. The chain's CDR3 is CASSSLGAGGETQYF. The CDR3 DNA sequence: TGTGCCAGCAGCTCCCTAGGGGCGGGGGGAGAGACCCAGTACTTC.

V usage is TRBV2 and J usage is TRBJ2-6; TRBD2 aligns across 9 bases. From germline, CDR1 is SNHLY and CDR2 FYNNEI. The V gene end was trimmed by 1 base and the J gene end by 0 bases; junction bases not matched to a gene: 7. This CDR3 is built from 19 residues. The CDR3 coding sequence is TGTGCCAGCAGTGAAGGGAGGACTAGCGTATACTCTGGGGCCAACGTCCTGACTTTC. It encodes CASSEGRTSVYSGANVLTF.

The chain joins TRBV11-3 to TRBJ1-1; the match to TRBD1 covers 7 bases. V gave up 3 bases and J gave up 7 bases; unmatched junction bases: 5. Germline CDR1 and CDR2: SGHNT and YENEEA. The CDR3 extends over 13 amino acids. CDR3 residues: CASSFVRDSEAFF. CDR3 in DNA: TGTGCCAGCAGCTTCGTCCGGGACAGTGAAGCTTTCTTT.

The gene calls are TRBV3-1 (or the pseudogene TRBV3-2) and TRBJ1-2; TRBD1 might be the D (5 bases). V lost 3 bases and J 4 bases, leaving 15 bases between the germline ends. Germline V lookup: CDR1 LGHDT, CDR2 YNNKEL (reference sequence). CDR3 length equals 15 residues. As DNA, the CDR3 is TGTGCCAGCAGCCAGTTGGAGGGGCTCGGCTATGGCTACACCTTC. This codes for CASSQLEGLGYGYTF.

This clone came up a few times. J is TRBJ2-7 and V is TRBV5-1; 10 bases match TRBD2. This CDR3 is built from 14 residues. From germline, CDR1 is SGHRS and CDR2 YFSETQ. With 4 bases clipped from V and 4 bases from J, the junction kept 5 bases outside the gene matches. CDR3 DNA sequence: TGCGCCAGCAGCGCAACTAGCGGGGCATACGAGCAGTACTTC. Protein: CASSATSGAYEQYF. The full variable domain, with the rest looked up from reference TRBV5-1 and TRBJ2-7, is KAGVTQTPRYLIKTRGQQVTLSCSPISGHRSVSWYQQTPGQGLQFLFEYFSETQRNKGNFPGRFSGRQFSNSRSEMNVSTLELGDSALYLCASSATSGAYEQYFGPGTRLTVT.

The V and J genes are TRBV4-1 and TRBJ1-3; D remains ambiguous. The CDR3 runs to 16 residues. Trimming pared 0 bases from V and 0 bases from J, leaving 9 bases between. The germline V gene has CDR1 MGHRA and CDR2 YSYEKL. The CDR3 sequence is CASSQEWQISGNTIYF. CDR3 DNA: TGCGCCAGCAGCCAAGAATGGCAGATCTCTGGAAACACCATATATTTT.

This clone has only one observation. The chain recombines TRBV19 with TRBJ2-7; 7 bases align to TRBD1. Trimming cost V 5 bases and J 5 bases; bases outside gene matches: 12. Germline values: CDR1 LNHDA, CDR2 SQIVND (reference sequence). This CDR3 has 15 residues. The CDR3 DNA reads as TGTGCCAGTAGTTCCGTGTCGCAGGGGGTCAACGAGCAGTACTTC. Translation: CASSSVSQGVNEQYF.

The chain is built from TRBV7-8 and TRBJ1-2, with 7 bases that match TRBD1. This CDR3 is built from 15 residues. Per the germline V gene, CDR1 is SGHVS and CDR2 is FQNEAQ. The ends lost 3 bases at V and 3 bases at J; junction bases unmatched: 7. CDR3 residues: CASSFLADRDYGYTF. The CDR3 DNA follows: TGTGCCAGCAGCTTTCTTGCCGACAGGGACTATGGCTACACCTTC.

This chain links TRBV7-2 with TRBJ2-7, with D perhaps matching TRBD2 (6 bases). Trimming pared 1 base from V and 0 bases from J, leaving 7 bases between. This CDR3 comprises 14 residues. Germline V gene data show CDR1 as SGHTA and CDR2 as FQGNSA. The CDR3 protein is CASSLGGVSYEQYF. CDR3 sequence (DNA): TGTGCCAGCAGCTTAGGGGGGGTCTCCTACGAGCAGTACTTC. Full variable domain (outside the CDR3, taken from reference TRBV7-2 and TRBJ2-7): GAGVSQSPSNKVTEKGKDVELRCDPISGHTALYWYRQSLGQGLEFLIYFQGNSAPDKSGLPSDRFSAERTGGSVSTLTIQRTQQEDSAVYLCASSLGGVSYEQYFGPGTRLTVT.

The chain links TRBV7-9 to TRBJ2-7; 12 bases agree with TRBD2. Germline lookup yields CDR1 SEHNR and CDR2 FQNEAQ (reference sequence). Trimming cost V 4 bases and J 2 bases; bases outside gene matches: 3. The CDR3 loop spans 15 amino acids. The CDR3 spells CASSYGTSGPYEQYF. CDR3 nucleotides: TGTGCCAGCAGCTACGGGACTAGCGGGCCCTACGAGCAGTACTTC.

The rearrangement joins TRBV2 to TRBJ2-7; tentative D call: TRBD1 (6 bases). This CDR3 comprises 19 residues. Germline CDR1 SNHLY, CDR2 FYNNEI. V lost 5 bases and J lost 5, with 31 bases in between. Here the CDR3 DNA reads TGTGCCAGCAGTTATACAGGATTCCTAGAGCGGCCAGGGGTGGACGAGCAGTACTTC. This encodes CASSYTGFLERPGVDEQYF.

V and J are TRBV5-8 and TRBJ1-4, with 7 positions matching TRBD1. Germline CDR1 reads SGHTS; CDR2 reads YDEGEE. The length of the CDR3 is 17 residues. With V trimmed by 0 bases and J by 8 bases, 13 bases remained unmatched. CDR3 nucleotides: TGTGCCAGCAGCTTGGGAGGGGGCCATGGATCAGGAGAAAAACTGTTTTTT. It encodes CASSLGGGHGSGEKLFF.

The gene calls are TRBV5-5 and TRBJ2-2, with 7 positions matching TRBD1. The CDR3 length is 16 residues. CDR1 and CDR2 (germline): SGHKS, YYEKEE (reference sequence). Trimming removed 4 bases from V and 0 bases from J; junction bases left unmatched: 6. The CDR3 spells CASSQFDRANTGELFF. As DNA, the CDR3 is TGTGCCAGCAGCCAATTCGACAGGGCGAACACCGGGGAGCTGTTTTTT. Variable domain in full (rest from reference TRBV5-5 and TRBJ2-2): DAGVTQSPTHLIKTRGQQVTLRCSPISGHKSVSWYQQVLGQGPQFIFQYYEKEERGRGNFPDRFSARQFPNYSSELNVNALLLGDSALYLCASSQFDRANTGELFFGEGSRLTVL.

The chain joins TRBV29-1 to TRBJ1-2; D possibly corresponds to TRBD1 (5 bases). The CDR3 sequence is 12 residues long. V gave up 7 bases and J gave up 8 bases, with 17 bases separating them. Germline assignment: CDR1 SQVTM and CDR2 ANQGSEA. The CDR3, as DNA: TGCAGCGGTGACAACAGGTCTGGCGGCTACACCTTC. This translates into CSGDNRSGGYTF.

The chain joins TRBV6-5 to TRBJ2-5; TRBD1 agrees at 8 bases. Germline assignment: CDR1 MNHEY and CDR2 SVGAGI. The CDR3 extends over 14 amino acids. Trimming cost V 6 bases and J 4 bases; bases outside gene matches: 7. The CDR3, as DNA: TGTGCCAGCAGACCGGACAGGGTTGGAGAGACCCAGTACTTC. This codes for CASRPDRVGETQYF.

The chain links TRBV2 to TRBJ2-2; 12 nucleotides agree with TRBD2. Trimming at V came to 2 bases and at J to 5 bases, leaving 3 bases not matched to a gene. Germline loops: CDR1 SNHLY, CDR2 FYNNEI. The CDR3 consists of 16 residues. The CDR3 protein is CASSERTSGTTGELFF. CDR3 DNA sequence: TGTGCCAGCAGTGAACGGACTAGCGGGACTACCGGGGAGCTGTTTTTT.

J is TRBJ2-1 and V is TRBV4-1; D perhaps matches TRBD2 (6 bases). Germline assignment: CDR1 MGHRA and CDR2 YSYEKL. The CDR3 covers 21 residues. Trimming pared 0 bases from V and 3 bases from J, leaving 27 bases between. The CDR3 bases are TGCGCCAGCAGCCAAGATCCCCCGTTTAAGTTGGGGGAGGCTCTCTACAATGAGCAGTTCTTC. Translation gives CASSQDPPFKLGEALYNEQFF.

This chain uses TRBV10-3 with TRBJ1-6, with TRBD1 identical over 9 bases. CDR3 size: 14 residues. Trimming at V came to 8 bases and at J to 6 bases, leaving 5 bases not matched to a gene. Germline CDR1 is ENHRY and CDR2 is SYGVKD. CDR3 sequence: CAIGPGQGNSPLHF. CDR3 DNA: TGTGCCATCGGACCGGGACAGGGTAATTCACCCCTCCACTTT.

This chain links TRBV5-1 with TRBJ2-1, with 8 bases that match TRBD2. The CDR3 runs 17 residues. With V trimmed by 1 base and J by 3 bases, 9 bases remained unmatched. Germline V gene data show CDR1 as SGHRS and CDR2 as YFSETQ. The CDR3 bases are TGCGCCAGCAGCTTGAGTCGTGTGAGCGGGGGCTACAATGAGCAGTTCTTC. This gives the protein CASSLSRVSGGYNEQFF.